The table lists the clone carrying this T cell receptor (beta chain) with a count of one. Its antigen is unidentified. Once cultured for under 11 days, the cells underwent separation to obtain CD4+ T cells. As their vaccination, participants received two doses of either BNT162b2 or mRNA-1273. Germline V gene data show CDR1 as SGHTS and CDR2 as YDEGEE. V was clipped by 0 bases and J by 4 bases; unmatched bases: 7. There are 16 residues in the CDR3. These data are taken from a study of vaccination effects on CD4 cells after COVID-19. About the study: Antigen-specific CD4+ T cells were expanded (with viral peptide pools) by the ViraFEST assay ahead of sequencing. Samples collected post-vaccine were obtained a median of 72 days after the second dose.

General study findings and limits: Cross-reactivity with common cold coronaviruses was shown by only 1 of 255 vaccine-induced clones in healthy vaccinees.

Assay used: immunoSEQ multiplex PCR; TCRdb lists only in-frame clones, some missing. The table records 65,000 to 90,000 clones, roughly four fifths of them present only once. The receptor was isolated from a human donor who received a COVID-19 vaccine. This rearrangement joins TRBV5-8 to TRBJ1-5; 7 nucleotides agree with TRBD1. The sequenced sample was CD4+ T cells from PBMCs cultured without peptide, obtained after COVID-19 vaccination. The CDR3 sequence: CASSLGRGNINQPQHF. The DNA for the CDR3 is TGTGCCAGCAGCTTGGGCAGGGGGAATATTAATCAGCCCCAGCATTTT.